This TCR beta chain comes out of a study of blood T cell repertoires in COVID-19. Study as a whole: Italy, Spain and the United States were the sources of the convalescent and acute COVID-19 samples. The cDNA or gDNA used as material had been derived from T cells, B-cell-depleted T cells, or PBMCs.

Those enrolled, adults aged roughly 18 to 90 years, came from about two dozen US areas. Clinical history as reported by participants underpinned cohort assignment. Repertoires were generated with immunoSEQ multiplex PCR, while TCRdb's copy carries only in-frame clones and drops some. The repertoire holds 200,000 to 300,000 clones, with about nine tenths as singletons. The CDR3 loop spans 15 amino acids. In germline, CDR1 is GTSNPN, CDR2 SVGIG (reference sequence). The junction had 2 bases not matched to a gene; V was cut back by 1 base and J by 2 bases. The V call is TRBV30, the J call TRBJ1-5; 10 nucleotides match TRBD1. Sequencing was performed on PBMCs or T cells enriched from blood (not recorded which). This receptor was taken from a woman aged 18-29 years who had recovered from COVID-19. For the CDR3, the DNA is TGTGCCTGGAGTGGCGGGACAGGGGGCAATCAGCCCCAGCATTTT. Translated, it gives CAWSGGTGGNQPQHF.